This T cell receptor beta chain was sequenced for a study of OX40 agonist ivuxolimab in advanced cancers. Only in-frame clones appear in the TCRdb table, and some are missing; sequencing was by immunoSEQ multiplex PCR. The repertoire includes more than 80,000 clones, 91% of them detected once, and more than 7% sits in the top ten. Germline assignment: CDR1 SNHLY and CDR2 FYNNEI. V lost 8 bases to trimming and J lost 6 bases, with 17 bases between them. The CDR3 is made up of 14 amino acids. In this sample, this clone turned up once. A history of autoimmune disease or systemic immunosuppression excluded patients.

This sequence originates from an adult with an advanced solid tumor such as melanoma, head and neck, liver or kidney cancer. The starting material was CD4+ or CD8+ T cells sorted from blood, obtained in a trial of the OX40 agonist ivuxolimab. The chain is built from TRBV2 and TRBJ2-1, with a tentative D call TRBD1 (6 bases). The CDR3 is CASSLLDRVNEQFF. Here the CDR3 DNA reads TGTGCCAGCTCGCTTCTGGACAGAGTCAATGAGCAGTTCTTC.